This T cell receptor beta chain was identified in a study of regulatory T cells in long-lasting Graves disease (dated by TCRdb to about 2021). Regarding the study in general: Persistent Graves' disease meant more than 5 years of antithyroid drug treatment with TSH receptor autoantibodies that stayed positive. Persistent Graves' disease patients were compared with newly diagnosed Graves' disease patients by peripheral blood TCR sequencing and RNA sequencing. The study was registered as a clinical trial and conducted in China. TCR sequencing covered some 13 persistent and approximately 20 newly diagnosed Graves' disease patients, approximately 33 samples in total. Persistent Graves' disease patients in the clinical cohort had taken antithyroid drugs for roughly ten years on average.

Overall study results and their limits: Lower TCR Shannon entropy and fewer highly expanded clones were observed in persistent Graves' disease patients than in newly diagnosed patients, which suggested clonal expansion. As a limitation, the authors acknowledged that the small sample size may reduce accuracy. Sequencing and analysis were restricted to the TCR beta chain. Preferential use of TRBV28, TRBJ1-2 and TRBJ2-5 was observed in persistent disease, whereas TRBV20-1 and TRBJ2-1 were favored in newly diagnosed disease. Only peripheral blood was studied, because thyroid tissue, the primary lesion, was inaccessible. Patients with persistent disease shared more public clonotypes (fewer than 3,000) than newly diagnosed patients did (966).

Interpreted using the paper, the time point label stands for: persistent/refractory GD, antithyroid drugs over 5 years with positive TRAb. For both TCR sequencing and RNA sequencing, RNA was extracted from PBMCs using TRIzol. The diagnosis of Graves' disease was made according to American Thyroid Association guidelines. Patients were recruited from an endocrinology department in Xi'an, China. From each patient, approximately 9.9 milliliters of peripheral blood was collected into an EDTA anticoagulant tube. PBMCs were isolated by Ficoll Paque Plus density gradient separation without further T cell sorting. RNA quality was checked with an Agilent 2100 Bioanalyzer and agarose gel, and concentration with a NanoDrop 2000. On this clonotype: Its specific antigen is unknown. Per-nucleotide qualities are absent, and no much larger clonotype sits a single base away.

From the cysteine up to the phenylalanine, the CDR3 has a length of 14 residues. Here the CDR3 DNA is all that survives: 42 bases in frame from base 1. The germline V gene sets CDR1 to MGHRA and CDR2 to YSYEKL. V is pared back by 3 bases and J by 0 bases, with 8 bases lying between the germline termini. Library creation used multiplex PCR. The sequencer listed for this sample is Illumina HiSeq 4000. CDR3 regions were amplified by Arm-PCR with iRepertoire HTBI primers to construct TCR beta libraries. PCR products were gel purified before sequencing. On the study's bioinformatics: Gene usage analysis of CDR3 amino acid clonotypes used the 60 to 75 TRBV and 14 TRBJ segments found across samples. Filtered high-quality paired reads were merged into contigs using COPE and FqMerger. BLAST was used to align contigs to IMGT TRBV, TRBD and TRBJ reference genes, with CDR3 defined following IMGT. Any clonotype with a frequency above 0.1% was classified as a highly expanded clone. Shannon entropy served as the measure of repertoire diversity, while the Gini coefficient captured V-J evenness. A clonotype was considered public if more than one individual shared it. Through fastp at Q25 and MiXCR, TCRdb rebuilt clones from the public reads, retaining in-frame beta chains. Identical CDR3 protein sequences are pooled into one entry, listed with their most common genes and DNA. TCRdb's processing, not the study's, gives the V and J calls here. The sample contains roughly 700,000 distinct CDR3 sequences, approximately 29% of them found a single time. Of the sample, around 40% falls within the top ten clones.

This sequence originates from a female donor with Graves disease. The rearranged chain carries TRBV4-1 and TRBJ1-1; the D gene identity is not certain. The input for sequencing was peripheral blood mononuclear cells (PBMCs), taken when the disease was refractory, from a patient treated with antithyroid drugs. The DNA is as follows: TGCGCCAGCAGCCAGGAGACCATGAACACTGAAGCTTTCTTT. Translated, it gives CASSQETMNTEAFF.